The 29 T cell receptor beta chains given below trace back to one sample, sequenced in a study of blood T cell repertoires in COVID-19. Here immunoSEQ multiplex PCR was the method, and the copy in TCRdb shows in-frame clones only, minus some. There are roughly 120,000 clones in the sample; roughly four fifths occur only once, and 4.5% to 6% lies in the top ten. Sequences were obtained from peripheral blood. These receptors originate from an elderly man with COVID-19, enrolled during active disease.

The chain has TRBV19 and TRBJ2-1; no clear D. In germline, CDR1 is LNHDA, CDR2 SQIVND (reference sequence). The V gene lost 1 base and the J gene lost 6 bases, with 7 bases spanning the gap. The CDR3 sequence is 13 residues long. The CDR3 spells CASSIAPRNEQFF. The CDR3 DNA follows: TGTGCCAGTAGTATAGCCCCTCGCAATGAGCAGTTCTTC.

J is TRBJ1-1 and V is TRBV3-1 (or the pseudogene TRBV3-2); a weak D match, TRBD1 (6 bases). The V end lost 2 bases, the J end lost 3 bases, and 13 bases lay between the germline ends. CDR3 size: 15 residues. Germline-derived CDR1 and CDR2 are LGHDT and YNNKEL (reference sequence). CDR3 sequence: CASSQQGMGYTEAFF. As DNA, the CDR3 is TGTGCCAGCAGCCAACAGGGGATGGGGTACACTGAAGCTTTCTTT.

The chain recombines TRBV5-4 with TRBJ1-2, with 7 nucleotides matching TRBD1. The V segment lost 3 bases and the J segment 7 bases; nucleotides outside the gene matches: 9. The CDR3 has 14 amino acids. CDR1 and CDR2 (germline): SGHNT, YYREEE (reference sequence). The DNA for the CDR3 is TGTGCCAGCAGCTCGGCCGTGACAGGGTTTGGCTACACCTTC. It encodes CASSSAVTGFGYTF.

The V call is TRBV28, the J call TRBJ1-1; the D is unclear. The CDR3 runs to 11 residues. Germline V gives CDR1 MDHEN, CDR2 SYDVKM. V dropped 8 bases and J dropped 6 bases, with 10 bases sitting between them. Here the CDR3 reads CASSYIAEAFF. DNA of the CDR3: TGTGCCAGCTCCTATATCGCTGAAGCTTTCTTT.

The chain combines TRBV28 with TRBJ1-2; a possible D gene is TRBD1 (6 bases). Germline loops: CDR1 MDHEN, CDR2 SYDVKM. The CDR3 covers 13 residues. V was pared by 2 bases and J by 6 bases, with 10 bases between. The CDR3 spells CASSLPRGNGYTF. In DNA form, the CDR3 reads TGTGCCAGCAGTTTACCCAGGGGAAATGGCTACACCTTC.

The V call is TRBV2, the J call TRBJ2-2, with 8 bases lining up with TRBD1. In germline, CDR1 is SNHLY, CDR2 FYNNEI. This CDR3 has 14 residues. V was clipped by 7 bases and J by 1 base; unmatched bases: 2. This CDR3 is CASTGTGNTGELFF. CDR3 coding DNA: TGTGCCAGCACCGGGACAGGGAACACCGGGGAGCTGTTTTTT.

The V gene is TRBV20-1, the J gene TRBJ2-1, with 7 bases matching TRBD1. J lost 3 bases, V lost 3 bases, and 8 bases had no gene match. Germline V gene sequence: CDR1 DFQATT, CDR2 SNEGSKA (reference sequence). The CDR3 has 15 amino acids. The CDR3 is CSASSIGTVYNEQFF. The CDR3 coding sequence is TGCAGTGCTAGTTCTATCGGGACAGTCTACAATGAGCAGTTCTTC.

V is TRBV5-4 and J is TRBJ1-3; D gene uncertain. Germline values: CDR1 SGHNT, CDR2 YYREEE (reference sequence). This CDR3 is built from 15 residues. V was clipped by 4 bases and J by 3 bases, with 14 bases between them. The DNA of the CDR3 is TGTGCCAGCAGCGATCCCCGGGGAGATGGAAACACCATATATTTT. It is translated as CASSDPRGDGNTIYF.

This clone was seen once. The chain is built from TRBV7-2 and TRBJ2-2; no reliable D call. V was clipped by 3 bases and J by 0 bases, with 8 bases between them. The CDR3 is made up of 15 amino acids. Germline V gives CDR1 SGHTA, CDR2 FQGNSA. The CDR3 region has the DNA TGTGCCAGCAGCTTCAAGCCCCCGAACACCGGGGAGCTGTTTTTT. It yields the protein CASSFKPPNTGELFF.

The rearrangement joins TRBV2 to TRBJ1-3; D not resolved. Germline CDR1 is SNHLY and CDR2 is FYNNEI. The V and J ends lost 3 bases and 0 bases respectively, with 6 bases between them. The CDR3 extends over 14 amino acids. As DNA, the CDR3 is TGTGCCAGCAGTGACAGTCGCTCTGGAAACACCATATATTTT. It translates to CASSDSRSGNTIYF.

The chain's CDR3 is CASSKLSGGASHEQYF. The DNA for the CDR3 is TGTGCCAGTAGTAAACTATCGGGAGGGGCTTCCCACGAGCAGTACTTC. V and J are TRBV19 and TRBJ2-7, with 8 positions matching TRBD2. The CDR3 has 16 residues. V gave up 4 bases and J gave up 5 bases; unmatched junction bases: 13. CDR1 is LNHDA and CDR2 is SQIVND in the germline V gene (reference sequence).

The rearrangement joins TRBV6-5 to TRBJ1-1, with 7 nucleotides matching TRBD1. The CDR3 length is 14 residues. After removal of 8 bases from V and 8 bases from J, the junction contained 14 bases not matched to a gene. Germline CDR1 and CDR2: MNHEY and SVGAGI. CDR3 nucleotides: TGTGCCAGCTCGCTGGGACAGCTAACCGGAGAAGCTTTCTTT. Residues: CASSLGQLTGEAFF.

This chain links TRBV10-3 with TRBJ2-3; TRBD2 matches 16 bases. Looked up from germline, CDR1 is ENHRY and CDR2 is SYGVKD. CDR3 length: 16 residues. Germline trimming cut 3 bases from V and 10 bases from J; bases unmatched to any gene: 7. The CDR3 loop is CAISEPGTSGRAAQYF. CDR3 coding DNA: TGTGCCATCAGTGAACCCGGGACTAGCGGGAGGGCCGCGCAGTATTTT.

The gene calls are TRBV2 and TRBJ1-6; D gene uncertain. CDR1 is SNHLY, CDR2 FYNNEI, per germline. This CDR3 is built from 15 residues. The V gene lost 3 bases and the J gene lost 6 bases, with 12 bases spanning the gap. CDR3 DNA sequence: TGTGCCAGCAGTGATCAAGTTATCGGTAATTCACCCCTCCACTTT. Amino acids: CASSDQVIGNSPLHF.

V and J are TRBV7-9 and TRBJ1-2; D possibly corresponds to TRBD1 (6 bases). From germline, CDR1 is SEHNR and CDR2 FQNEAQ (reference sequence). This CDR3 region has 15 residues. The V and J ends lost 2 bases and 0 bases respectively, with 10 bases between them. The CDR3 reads CASSLRDTSNYGYTF. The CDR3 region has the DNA TGTGCCAGCAGCTTAAGGGACACCTCTAACTATGGCTACACCTTC. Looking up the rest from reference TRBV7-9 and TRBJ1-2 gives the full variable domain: DTGVSQNPRHKITKRGQNVTFRCDPISEHNRLYWYRQTLGQGPEFLTYFQNEAQLEKSRLLSDRFSAERPKGSFSTLEIQRTEQGDSAMYLCASSLRDTSNYGYTFGSGTRLTVV.

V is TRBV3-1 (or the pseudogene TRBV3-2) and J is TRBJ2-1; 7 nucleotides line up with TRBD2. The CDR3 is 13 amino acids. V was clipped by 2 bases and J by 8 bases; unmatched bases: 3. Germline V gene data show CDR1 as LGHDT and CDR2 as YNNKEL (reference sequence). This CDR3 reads CASSQHTSDEQFF. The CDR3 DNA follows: TGTGCCAGCAGCCAACACACTAGCGATGAGCAGTTCTTC.

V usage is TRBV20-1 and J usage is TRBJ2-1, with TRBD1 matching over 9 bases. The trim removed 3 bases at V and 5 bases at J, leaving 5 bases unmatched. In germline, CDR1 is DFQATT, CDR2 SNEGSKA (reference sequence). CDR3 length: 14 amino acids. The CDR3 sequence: CSASWGQGHNEQFF. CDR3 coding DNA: TGCAGTGCTAGTTGGGGACAGGGCCACAATGAGCAGTTCTTC.

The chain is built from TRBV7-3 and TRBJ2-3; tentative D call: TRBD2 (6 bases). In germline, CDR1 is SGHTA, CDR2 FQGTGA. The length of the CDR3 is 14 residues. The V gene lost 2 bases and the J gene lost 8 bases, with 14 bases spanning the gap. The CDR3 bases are TGTGCCAGCAGCTTATCCAGTGACGGGGGTACGCAGTATTTT. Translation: CASSLSSDGGTQYF.

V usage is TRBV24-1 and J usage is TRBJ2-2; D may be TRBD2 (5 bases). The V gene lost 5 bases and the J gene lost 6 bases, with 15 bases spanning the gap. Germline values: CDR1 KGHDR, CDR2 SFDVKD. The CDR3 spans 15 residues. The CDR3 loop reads CATSVGGPRSGELFF. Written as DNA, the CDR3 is TGTGCCACCAGTGTGGGCGGGCCACGTTCCGGGGAGCTGTTTTTT.

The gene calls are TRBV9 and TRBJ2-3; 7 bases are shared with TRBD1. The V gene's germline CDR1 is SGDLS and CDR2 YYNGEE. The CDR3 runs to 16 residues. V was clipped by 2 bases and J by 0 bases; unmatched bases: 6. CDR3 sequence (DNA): TGTGCCAGCAGCGTTGGGACAGCTTATAGCACAGATACGCAGTATTTT. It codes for CASSVGTAYSTDTQYF.

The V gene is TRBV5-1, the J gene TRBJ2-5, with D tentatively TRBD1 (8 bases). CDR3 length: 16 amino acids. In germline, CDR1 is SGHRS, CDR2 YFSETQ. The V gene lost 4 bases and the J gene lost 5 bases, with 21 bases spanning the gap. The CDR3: CASSLPDRAAGETQYF. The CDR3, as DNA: TGCGCCAGCAGCCTACCGGACAGGGCAGCGGGGGAGACCCAGTACTTC.

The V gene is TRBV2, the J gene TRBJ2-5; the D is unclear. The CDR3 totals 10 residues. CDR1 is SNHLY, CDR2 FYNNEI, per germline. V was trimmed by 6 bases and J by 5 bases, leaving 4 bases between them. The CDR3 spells CASRRETQYF. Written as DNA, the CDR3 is TGTGCCAGCAGGAGGGAGACCCAGTACTTC.

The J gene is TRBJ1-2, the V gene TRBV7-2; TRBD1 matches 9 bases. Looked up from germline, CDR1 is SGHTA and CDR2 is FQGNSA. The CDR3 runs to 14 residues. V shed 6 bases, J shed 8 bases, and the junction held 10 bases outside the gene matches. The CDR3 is CASRNTGTGKGYTF. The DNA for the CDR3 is TGTGCCAGCAGAAATACTGGGACAGGGAAAGGCTACACCTTC.

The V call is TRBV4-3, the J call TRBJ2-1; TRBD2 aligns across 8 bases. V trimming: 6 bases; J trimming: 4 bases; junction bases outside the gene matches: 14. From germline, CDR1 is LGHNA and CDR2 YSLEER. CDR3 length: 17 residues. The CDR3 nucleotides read TGCGCCAGCAGTGACTTTTTAGGGAAGCGGGGGTACAATGAGCAGTTCTTC. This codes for CASSDFLGKRGYNEQFF.

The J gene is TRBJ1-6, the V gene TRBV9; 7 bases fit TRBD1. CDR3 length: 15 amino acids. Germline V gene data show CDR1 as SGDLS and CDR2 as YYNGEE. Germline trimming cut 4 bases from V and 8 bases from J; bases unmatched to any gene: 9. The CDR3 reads CASSIQGKGDSPLHF. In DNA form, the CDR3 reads TGTGCCAGCAGCATACAGGGGAAGGGGGATTCACCCCTCCACTTT.

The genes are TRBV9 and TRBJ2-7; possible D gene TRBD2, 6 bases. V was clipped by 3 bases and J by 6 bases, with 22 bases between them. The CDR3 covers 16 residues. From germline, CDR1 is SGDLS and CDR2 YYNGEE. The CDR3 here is CASSEGLASYDVEQYF. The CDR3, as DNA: TGTGCCAGCAGCGAGGGGCTAGCGAGCTATGATGTCGAGCAGTACTTC. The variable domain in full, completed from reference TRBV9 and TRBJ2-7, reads DSGVTQTPKHLITATGQRVTLRCSPRSGDLSVYWYQQSLDQGLQFLIQYYNGEERAKGNILERFSAQQFPDLHSELNLSSLELGDSALYFCASSEGLASYDVEQYFGPGTRLTVT.

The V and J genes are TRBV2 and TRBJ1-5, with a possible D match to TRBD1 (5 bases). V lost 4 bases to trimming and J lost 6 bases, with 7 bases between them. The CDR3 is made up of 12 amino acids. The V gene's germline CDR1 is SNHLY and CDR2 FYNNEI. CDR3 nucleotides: TGTGCCAGCAGTGCCAGGGCTCAGCCCCAGCATTTT. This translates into CASSARAQPQHF.

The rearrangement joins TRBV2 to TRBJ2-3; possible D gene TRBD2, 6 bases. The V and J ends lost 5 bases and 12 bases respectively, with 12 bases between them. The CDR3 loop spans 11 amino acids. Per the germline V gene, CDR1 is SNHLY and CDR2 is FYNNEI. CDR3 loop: CASSRGSPQYF. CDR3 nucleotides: TGTGCCAGCAGTCGGGGGAGCCCACAGTATTTT.

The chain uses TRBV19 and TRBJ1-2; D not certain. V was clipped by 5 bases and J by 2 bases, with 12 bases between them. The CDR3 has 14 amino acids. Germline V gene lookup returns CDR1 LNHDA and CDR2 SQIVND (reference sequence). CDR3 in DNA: TGTGCCAGTAGTGCCCTGGGAGGGAACTATGGCTACACCTTC. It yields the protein CASSALGGNYGYTF.